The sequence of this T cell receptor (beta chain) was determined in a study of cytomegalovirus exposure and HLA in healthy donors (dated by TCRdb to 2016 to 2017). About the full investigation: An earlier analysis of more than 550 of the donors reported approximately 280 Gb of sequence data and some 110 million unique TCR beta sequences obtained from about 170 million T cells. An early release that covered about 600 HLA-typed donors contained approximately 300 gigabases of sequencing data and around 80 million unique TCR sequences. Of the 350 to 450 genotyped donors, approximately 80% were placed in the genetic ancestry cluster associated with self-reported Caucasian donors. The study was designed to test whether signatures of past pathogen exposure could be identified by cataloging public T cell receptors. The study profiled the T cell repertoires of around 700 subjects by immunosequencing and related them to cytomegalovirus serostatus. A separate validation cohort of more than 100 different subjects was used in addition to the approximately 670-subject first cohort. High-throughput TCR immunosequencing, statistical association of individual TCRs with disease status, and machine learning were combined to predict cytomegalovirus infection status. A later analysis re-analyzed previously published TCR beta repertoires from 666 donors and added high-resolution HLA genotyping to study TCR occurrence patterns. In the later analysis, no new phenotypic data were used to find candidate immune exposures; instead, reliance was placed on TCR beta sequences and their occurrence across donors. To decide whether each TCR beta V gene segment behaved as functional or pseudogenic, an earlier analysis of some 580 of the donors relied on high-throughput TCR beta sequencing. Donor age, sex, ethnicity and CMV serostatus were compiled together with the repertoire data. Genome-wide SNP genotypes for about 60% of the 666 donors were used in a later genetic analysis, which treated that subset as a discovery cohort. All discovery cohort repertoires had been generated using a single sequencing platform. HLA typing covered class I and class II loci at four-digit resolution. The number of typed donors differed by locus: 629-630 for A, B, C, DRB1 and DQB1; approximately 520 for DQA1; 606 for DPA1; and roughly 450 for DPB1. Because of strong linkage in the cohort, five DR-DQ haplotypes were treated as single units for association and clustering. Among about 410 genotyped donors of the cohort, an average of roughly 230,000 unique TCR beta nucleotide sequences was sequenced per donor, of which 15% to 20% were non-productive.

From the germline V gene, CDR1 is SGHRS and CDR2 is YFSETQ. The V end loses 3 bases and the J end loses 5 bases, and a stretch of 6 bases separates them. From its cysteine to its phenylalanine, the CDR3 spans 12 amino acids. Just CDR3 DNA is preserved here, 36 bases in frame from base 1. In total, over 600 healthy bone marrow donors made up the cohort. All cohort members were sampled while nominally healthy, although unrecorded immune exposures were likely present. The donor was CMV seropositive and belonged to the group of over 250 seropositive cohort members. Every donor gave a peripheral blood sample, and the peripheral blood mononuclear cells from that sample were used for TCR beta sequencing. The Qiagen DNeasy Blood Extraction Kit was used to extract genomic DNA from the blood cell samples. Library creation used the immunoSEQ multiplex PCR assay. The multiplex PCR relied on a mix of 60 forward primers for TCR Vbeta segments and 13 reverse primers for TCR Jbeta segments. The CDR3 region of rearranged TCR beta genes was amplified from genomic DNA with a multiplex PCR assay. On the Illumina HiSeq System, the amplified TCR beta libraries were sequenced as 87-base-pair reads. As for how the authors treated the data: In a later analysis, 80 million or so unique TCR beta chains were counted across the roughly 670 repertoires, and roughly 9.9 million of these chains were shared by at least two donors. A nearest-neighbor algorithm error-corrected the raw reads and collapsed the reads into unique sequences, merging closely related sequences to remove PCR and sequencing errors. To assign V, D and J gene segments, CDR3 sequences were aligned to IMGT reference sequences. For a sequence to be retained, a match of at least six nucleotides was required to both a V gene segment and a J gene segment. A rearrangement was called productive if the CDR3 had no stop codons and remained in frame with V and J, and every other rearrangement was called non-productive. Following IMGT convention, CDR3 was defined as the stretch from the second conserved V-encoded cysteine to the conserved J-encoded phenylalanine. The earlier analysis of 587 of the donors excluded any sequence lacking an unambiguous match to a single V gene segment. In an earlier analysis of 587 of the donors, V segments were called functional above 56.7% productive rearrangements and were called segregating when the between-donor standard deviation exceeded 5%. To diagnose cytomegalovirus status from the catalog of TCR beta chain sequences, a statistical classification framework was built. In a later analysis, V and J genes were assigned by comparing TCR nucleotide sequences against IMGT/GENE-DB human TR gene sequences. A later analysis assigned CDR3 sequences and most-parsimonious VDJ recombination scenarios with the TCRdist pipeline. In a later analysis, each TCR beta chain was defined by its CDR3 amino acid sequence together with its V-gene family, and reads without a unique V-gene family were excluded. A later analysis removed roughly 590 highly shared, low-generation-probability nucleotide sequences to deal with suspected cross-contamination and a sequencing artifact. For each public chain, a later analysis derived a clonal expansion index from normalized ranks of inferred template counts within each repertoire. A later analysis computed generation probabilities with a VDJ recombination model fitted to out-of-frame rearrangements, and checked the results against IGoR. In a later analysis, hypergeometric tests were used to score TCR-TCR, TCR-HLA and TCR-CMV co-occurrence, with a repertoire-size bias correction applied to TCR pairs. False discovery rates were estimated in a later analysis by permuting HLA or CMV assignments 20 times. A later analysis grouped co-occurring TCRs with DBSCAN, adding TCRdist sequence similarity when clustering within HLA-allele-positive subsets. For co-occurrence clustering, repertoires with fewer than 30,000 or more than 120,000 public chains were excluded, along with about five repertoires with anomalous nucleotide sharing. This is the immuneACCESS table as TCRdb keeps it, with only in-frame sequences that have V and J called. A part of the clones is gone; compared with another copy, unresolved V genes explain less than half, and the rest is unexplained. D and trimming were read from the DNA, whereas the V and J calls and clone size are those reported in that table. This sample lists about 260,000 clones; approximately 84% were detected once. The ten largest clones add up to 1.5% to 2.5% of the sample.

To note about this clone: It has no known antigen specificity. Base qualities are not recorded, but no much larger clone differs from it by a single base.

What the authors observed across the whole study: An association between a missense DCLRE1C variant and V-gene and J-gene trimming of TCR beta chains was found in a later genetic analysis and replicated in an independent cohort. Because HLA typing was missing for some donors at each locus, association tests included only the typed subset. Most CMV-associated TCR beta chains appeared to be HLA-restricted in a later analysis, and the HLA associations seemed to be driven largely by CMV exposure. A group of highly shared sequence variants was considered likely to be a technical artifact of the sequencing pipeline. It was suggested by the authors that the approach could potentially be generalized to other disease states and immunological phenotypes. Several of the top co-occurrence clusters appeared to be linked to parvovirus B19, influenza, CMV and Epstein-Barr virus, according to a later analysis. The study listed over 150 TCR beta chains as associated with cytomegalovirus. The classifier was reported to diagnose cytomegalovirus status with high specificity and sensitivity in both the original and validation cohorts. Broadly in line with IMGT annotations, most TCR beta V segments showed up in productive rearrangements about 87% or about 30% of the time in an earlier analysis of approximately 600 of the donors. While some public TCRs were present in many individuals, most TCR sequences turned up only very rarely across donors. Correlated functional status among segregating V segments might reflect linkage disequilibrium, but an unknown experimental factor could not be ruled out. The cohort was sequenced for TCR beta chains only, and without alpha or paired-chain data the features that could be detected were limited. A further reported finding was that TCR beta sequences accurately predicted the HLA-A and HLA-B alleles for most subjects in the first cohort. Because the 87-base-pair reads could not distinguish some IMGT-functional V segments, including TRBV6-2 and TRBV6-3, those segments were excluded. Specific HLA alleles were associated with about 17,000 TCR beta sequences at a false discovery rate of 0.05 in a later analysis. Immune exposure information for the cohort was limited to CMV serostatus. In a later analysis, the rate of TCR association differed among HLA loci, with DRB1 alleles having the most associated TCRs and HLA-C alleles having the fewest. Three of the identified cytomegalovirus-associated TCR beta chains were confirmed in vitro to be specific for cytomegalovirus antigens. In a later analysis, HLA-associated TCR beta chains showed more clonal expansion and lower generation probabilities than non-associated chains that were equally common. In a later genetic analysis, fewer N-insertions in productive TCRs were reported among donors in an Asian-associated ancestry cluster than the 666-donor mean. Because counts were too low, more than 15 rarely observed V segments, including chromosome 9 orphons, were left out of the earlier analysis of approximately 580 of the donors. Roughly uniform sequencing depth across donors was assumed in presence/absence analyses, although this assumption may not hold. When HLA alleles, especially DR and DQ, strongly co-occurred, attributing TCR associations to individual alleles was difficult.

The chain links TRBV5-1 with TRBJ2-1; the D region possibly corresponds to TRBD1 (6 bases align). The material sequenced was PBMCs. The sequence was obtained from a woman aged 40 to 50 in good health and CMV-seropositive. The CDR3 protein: CASSWTDNEQFF. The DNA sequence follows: TGCGCCAGCAGCTGGACAGACAATGAGCAGTTCTTC.